Below, one T cell receptor (beta chain) is given with its context. This sample stems from a study of blood T cell repertoires in COVID-19. Clones were read by immunoSEQ multiplex PCR, and TCRdb kept only the in-frame ones, dropping some. Among 160,000 or so clones listed, about 80% were seen once. V was clipped by 3 bases and J by 0 bases, with 10 bases between them. CDR1 SQVTM and CDR2 ANQGSEA come from the germline V gene. CDR3 length equals 14 residues. Input material: peripheral blood. The sequence was obtained from a woman older than 75 with acute or convalescent COVID-19. The V and J genes are TRBV29-1 and TRBJ2-3; tentatively, D is TRBD1 (6 bases). CDR3 nucleotide sequence: TGCAGCGTTGAGGGACATCCTAGCACAGATACGCAGTATTTT. As protein: CSVEGHPSTDTQYF.